This TCR beta chain was recorded in a study of response to subunit inactivated influenza vaccine. Findings and limits, study-wide: Every seasonal influenza vaccination brings in few new T cells, the authors suggested.

Between the trimmed V and J ends, which lost 1 base and 5 bases, there was a span of 11 bases. The germline gives CDR1 SGHTA, CDR2 FQGNSA. CDR3 size: 14 residues. Concerning this clonotype itself: Antigen specificity is unknown.

One entry per CDR3 protein, called by TCRdb with MiXCR from the RT-PCR reads. The table lists about 310,000 distinct CDR3 sequences, over 20% of them singletons. The source was PBMCs from blood, collected about 20 months after vaccination. The TCR originated in a man in his fifties or sixties who received an inactivated influenza vaccine. The rearrangement uses TRBV7-2 and TRBJ2-5; unclear D gene. The CDR3 here is CASSLDNTRETQYF. CDR3 nucleotide sequence: TGTGCCAGCAGCTTAGACAATACCAGGGAGACCCAGTACTTC.